The present T cell receptor (beta chain) was sequenced within a study of blood T cells in healthy people across ages. Note on this clonotype: Its antigen is unknown.

General study points: Age advanced and TCR beta diversity per million T cells fell, roughly linearly.

Deletions cut 4 bases from V and 7 bases from J, with 12 bases between. The CDR3 contains 13 residues. Germline V lookup: CDR1 KGHDR, CDR2 SFDVKD. Combining a sample-barcoded 5' primer with a J-beta primer mix, a second PCR ran for about 7 to 11 cycles. The template-switch adaptor, which had 12 random nucleotides, put a tag on each cDNA molecule. TCRdb recomputed calls from the 5' RACE reads with MiXCR, one row per CDR3 protein. The sample consists of about 970,000 distinct CDR3 sequences, roughly 47% of them appearing once. The sequence came from a woman aged 55-75 years in good health. The J gene is TRBJ2-5, the V gene TRBV24-1, with a possible D match to TRBD2 (5 bases). Sequenced input: blood. CDR3 residues: CATSELGRGTQYF. CDR3 DNA sequence: TGTGCCACCAGTGAACTGGGTCGGGGGACCCAGTACTTC.